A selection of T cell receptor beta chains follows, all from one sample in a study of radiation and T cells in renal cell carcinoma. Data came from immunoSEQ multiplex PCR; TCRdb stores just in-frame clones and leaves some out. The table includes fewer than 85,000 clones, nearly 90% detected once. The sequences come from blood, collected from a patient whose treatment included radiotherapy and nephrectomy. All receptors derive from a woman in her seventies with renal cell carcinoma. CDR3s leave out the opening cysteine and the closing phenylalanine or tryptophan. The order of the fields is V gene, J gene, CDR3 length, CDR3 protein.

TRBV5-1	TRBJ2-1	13	ASSLAGTAKPEQF
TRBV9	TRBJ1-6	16	ASSVRTRESPYNSPLH
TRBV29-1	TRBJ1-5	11	SASTGQSQPQH
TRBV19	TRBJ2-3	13	ASSITGAGTDTQY
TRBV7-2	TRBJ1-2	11	ASSLNRGNGYT
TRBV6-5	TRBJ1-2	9	ASSSTSGYT
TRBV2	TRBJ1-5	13	ASSEAGGFNQPQH
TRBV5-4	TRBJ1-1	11	ASSGGLRTEAF
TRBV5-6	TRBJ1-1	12	ASSLAGMDTEAF
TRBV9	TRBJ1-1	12	ASSTGQMDTEAF
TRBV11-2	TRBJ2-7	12	ASSLVEGGYEQY
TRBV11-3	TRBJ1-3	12	ASSLGRPGNTIY
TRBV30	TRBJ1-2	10	AWRDRNYGYT
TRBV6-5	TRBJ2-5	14	ASSWGLGTGGETQY
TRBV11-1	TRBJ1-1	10	ASSLNAGEAF
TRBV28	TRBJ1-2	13	ASSLGGQGNYGYT
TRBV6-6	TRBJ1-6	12	ASSYGGPNSPLH
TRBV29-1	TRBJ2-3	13	SVGGGTERTDTQY
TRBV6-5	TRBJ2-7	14	ASSYSTGAVGYEQY
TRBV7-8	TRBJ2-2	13	ASRRSGGDTGELF
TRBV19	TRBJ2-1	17	ASSIGRGGAQSSYNEQF
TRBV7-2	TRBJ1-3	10	ASSFYSDTIY
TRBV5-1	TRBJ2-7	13	ASSLGSSGGAEQY
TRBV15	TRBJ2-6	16	ATSRQRVSHSGANVLT
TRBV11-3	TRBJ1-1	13	ASSRARTGGTEAF
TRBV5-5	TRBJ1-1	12	ASSLTGKNTEAF
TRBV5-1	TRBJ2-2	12	ASSFTGGTGELF
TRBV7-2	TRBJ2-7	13	ASSWGAVGAYEQY
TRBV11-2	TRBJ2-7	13	ASSSGSGGGYEQY
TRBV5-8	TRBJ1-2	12	ASSLAPGNYGYT
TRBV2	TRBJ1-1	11	ASSDGPNTEAF
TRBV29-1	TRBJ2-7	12	SVGQGSSFYEQY
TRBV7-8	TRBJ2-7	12	ASSPLGGPYEQY
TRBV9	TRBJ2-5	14	ASSVTSGYYQETQY
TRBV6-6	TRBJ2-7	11	ASTLGGAYEQY
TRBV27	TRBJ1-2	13	ASSFGDRMGYGYT
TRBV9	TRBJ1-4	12	ASSVGGPNEKLF